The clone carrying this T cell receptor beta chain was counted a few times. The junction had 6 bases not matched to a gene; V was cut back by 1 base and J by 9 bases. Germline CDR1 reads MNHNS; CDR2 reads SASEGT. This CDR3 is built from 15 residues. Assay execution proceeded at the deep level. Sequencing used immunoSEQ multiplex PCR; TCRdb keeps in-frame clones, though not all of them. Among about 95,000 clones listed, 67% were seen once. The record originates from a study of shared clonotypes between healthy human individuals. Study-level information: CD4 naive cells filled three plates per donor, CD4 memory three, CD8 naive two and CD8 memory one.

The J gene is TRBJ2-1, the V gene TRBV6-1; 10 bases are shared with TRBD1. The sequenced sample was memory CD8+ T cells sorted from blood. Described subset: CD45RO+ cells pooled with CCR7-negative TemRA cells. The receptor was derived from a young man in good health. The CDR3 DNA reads TGTGCCAGCAGTGAAGAGGGGACAGGGGTAATTGAGCAGTTCTTC. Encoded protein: CASSEEGTGVIEQFF.